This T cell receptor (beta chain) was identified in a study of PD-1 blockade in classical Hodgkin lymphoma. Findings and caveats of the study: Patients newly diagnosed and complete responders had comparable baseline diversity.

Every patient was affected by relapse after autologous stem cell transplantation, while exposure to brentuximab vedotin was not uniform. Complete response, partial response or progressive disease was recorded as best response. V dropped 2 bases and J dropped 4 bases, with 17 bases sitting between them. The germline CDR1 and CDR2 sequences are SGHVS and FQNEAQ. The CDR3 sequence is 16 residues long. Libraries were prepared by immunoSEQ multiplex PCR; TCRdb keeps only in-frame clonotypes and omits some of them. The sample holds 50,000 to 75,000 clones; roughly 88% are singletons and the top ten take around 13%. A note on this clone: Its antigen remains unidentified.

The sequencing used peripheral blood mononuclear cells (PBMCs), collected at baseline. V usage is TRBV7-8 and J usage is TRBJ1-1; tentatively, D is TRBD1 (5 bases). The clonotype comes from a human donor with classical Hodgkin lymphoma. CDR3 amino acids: CASSLRMGVSLTEAFF. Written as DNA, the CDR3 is TGTGCCAGCAGCTTACGGATGGGGGTCTCCCTCACTGAAGCTTTCTTT.